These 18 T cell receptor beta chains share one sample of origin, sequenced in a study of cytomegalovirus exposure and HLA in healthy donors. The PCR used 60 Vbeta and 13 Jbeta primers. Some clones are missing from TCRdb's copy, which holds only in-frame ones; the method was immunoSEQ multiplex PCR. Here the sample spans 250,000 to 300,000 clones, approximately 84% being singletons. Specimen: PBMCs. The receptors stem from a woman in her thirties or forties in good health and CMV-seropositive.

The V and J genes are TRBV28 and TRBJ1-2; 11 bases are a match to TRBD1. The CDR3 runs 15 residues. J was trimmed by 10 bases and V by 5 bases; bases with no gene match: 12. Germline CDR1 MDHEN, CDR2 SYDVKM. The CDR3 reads CASSPLGGTGGDYTF. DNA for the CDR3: TGTGCCAGCAGTCCGCTCGGTGGGACAGGGGGGGACTACACCTTC.

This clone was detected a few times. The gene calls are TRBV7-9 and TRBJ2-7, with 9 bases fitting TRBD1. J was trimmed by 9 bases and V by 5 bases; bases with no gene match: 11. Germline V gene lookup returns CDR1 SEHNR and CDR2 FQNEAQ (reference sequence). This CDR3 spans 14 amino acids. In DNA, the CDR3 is TGTGCCAGCAGCGTATGGCGGGACAGGGAGTCGCAGTACTTC. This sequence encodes CASSVWRDRESQYF.

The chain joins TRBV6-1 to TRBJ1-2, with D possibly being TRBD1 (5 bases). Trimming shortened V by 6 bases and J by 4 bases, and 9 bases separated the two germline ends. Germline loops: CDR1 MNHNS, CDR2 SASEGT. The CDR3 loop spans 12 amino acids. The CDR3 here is CASRDSLYGYTF. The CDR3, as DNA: TGTGCCAGCAGAGACAGTCTCTATGGCTACACCTTC.

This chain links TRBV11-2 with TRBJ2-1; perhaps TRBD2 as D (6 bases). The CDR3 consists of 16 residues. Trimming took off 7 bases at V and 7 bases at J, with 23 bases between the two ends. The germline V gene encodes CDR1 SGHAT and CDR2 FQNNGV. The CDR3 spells CASTMEPGVGVNEQFF. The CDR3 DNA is TGTGCCAGCACCATGGAACCGGGAGTTGGGGTAAATGAGCAGTTCTTC.

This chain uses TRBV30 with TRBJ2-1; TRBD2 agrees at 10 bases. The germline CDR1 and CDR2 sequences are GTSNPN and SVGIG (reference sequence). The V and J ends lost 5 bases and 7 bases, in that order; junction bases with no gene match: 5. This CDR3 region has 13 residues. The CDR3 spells CAWGLAATNEQFF. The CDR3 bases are TGTGCCTGGGGACTAGCGGCAACGAATGAGCAGTTCTTC.

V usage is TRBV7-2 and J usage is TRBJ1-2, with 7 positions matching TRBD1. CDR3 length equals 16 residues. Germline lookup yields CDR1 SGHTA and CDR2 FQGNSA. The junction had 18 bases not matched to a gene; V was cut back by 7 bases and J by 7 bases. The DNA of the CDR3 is TGTGCCAGCACCCCTACGGTAGACAGGGTGTTGGTTGGCTACACCTTC. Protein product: CASTPTVDRVLVGYTF. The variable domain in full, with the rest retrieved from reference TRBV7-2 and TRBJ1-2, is GAGVSQSPSNKVTEKGKDVELRCDPISGHTALYWYRQSLGQGLEFLIYFQGNSAPDKSGLPSDRFSAERTGGSVSTLTIQRTQQEDSAVYLCASTPTVDRVLVGYTFGSGTRLTVV.

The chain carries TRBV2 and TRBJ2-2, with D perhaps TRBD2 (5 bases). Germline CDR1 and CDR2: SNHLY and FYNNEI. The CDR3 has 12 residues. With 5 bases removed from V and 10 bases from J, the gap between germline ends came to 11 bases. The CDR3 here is CASSFSGVELFF. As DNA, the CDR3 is TGTGCCAGCAGTTTCAGCGGAGTGGAGCTGTTTTTT.

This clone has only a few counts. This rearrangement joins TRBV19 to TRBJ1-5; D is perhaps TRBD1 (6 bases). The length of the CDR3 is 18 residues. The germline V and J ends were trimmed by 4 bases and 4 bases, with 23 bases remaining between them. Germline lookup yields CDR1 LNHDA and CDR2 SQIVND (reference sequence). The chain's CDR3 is CASSKYPMGTGLNQPQHF. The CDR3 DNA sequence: TGTGCCAGTAGTAAATATCCCATGGGCACAGGGCTGAATCAGCCCCAGCATTTT.

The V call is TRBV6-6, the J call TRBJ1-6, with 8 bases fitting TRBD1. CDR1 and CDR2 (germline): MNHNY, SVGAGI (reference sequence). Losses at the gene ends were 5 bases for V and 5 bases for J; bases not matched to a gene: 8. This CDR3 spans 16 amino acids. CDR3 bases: TGTGCCAGCAGTCCCCCCGGACAGGGCGATAATTCACCCCTCCACTTT. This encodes CASSPPGQGDNSPLHF.

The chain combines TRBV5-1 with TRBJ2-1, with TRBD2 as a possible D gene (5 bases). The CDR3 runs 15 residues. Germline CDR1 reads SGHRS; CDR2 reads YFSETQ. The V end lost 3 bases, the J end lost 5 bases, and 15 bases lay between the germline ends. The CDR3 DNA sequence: TGCGCCAGCAGCTCCCTACCGGGGATGGACAATGAGCAGTTCTTC. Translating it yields CASSSLPGMDNEQFF.

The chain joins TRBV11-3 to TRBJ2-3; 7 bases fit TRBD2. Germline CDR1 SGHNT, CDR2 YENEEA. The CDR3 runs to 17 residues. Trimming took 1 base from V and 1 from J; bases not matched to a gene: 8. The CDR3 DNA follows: TGTGCCAGCAGCTTAGCCCTAGCGGAGATCCGCACAGATACGCAGTATTTT. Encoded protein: CASSLALAEIRTDTQYF.

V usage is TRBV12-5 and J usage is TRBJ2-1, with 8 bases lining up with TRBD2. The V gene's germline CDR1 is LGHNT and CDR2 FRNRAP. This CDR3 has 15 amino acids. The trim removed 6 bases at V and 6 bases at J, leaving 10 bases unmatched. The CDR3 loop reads CASGPGGSGSNEQFF. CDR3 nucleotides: TGTGCTAGTGGACCGGGAGGGAGCGGCTCCAATGAGCAGTTCTTC.

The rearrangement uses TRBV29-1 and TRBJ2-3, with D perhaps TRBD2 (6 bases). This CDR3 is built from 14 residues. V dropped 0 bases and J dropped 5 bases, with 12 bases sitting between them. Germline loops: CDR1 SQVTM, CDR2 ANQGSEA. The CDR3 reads CSVEEARDLDTQYF. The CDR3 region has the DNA TGCAGCGTTGAAGAAGCGAGGGACTTAGATACGCAGTATTTT.

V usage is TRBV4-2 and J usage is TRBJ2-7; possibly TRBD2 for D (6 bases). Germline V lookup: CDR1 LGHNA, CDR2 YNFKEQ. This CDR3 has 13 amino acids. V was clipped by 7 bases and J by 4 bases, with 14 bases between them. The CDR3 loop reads CASTPGDPYEQYF. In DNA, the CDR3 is TGTGCCAGCACCCCGGGGGATCCGTACGAGCAGTACTTC.

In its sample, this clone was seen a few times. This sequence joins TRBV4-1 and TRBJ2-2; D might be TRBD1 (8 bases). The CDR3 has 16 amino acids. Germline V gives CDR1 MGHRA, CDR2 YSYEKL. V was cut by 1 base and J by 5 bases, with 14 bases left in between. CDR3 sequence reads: CASSQGEQGGTGELFF. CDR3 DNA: TGCGCCAGCAGCCAAGGGGAACAGGGGGGGACCGGGGAGCTGTTTTTT.

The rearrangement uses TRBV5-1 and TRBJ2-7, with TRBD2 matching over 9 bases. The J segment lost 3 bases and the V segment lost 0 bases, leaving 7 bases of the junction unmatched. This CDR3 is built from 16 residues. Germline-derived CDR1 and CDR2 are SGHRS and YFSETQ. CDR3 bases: TGCGCCAGCAGCTTGGCCTTAGCGGGGGACGGCTACGAGCAGTACTTC. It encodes CASSLALAGDGYEQYF.

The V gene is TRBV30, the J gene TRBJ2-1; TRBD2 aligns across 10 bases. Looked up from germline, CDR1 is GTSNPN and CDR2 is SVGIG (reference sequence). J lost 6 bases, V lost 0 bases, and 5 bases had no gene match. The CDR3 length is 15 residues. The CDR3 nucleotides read TGTGCCTGGAGTGTACTAAGCGGGAGGGCCAATGAGCAGTTCTTC. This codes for CAWSVLSGRANEQFF.

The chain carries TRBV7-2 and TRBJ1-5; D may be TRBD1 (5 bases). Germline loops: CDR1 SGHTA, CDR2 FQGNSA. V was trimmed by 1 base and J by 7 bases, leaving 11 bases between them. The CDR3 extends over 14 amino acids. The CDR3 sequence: CASSLVREGQPQHF. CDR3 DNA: TGTGCCAGCAGCTTAGTCAGGGAAGGGCAGCCCCAGCATTTT.